This TCR beta chain came from a study of OX40 agonist ivuxolimab in advanced cancers. The wider study: In this cohort, patients received ivuxolimab, an agonistic anti-OX40 (CD134) antibody.

Study findings and constraints: Clonal expansion by week 6 occurred in CD4+ and CD8+ blood T cells (at 0.1 to 3.0 mg/kg).

Profiling relied on immunoSEQ multiplex PCR, and the TCRdb table lists in-frame clones only, not all of them. The sample lists 80,000 to 100,000 clones; around 85% were seen once. The CDR3 has 15 amino acids. Germline V CDR1 and CDR2: MNHEY, SVGAGI. Trimming removed 2 bases from V and 3 bases from J, with 14 bases in between. A word on this clone: Its matching antigen is unknown.

This receptor was identified in an adult with an advanced solid tumor such as melanoma, head and neck, liver or kidney cancer. The starting material was CD4+ or CD8+ T cells sorted from blood, obtained in a trial of the OX40 agonist ivuxolimab. The chain recombines TRBV6-5 with TRBJ2-7; D perhaps matches TRBD1 (6 bases). CDR3 amino acids: CASSYAGTPIYEQYF. CDR3 DNA: TGTGCCAGCAGTTACGCCGGGACACCGATCTACGAGCAGTACTTC.